A single sample gave rise to the 24 T cell receptor beta chains below, sequenced in a study of T cell repertoires in cytomegalovirus infection. TCRdb re-called the reads with MiXCR, one entry per CDR3 protein. The data show fewer than 1,000,000 distinct CDR3 sequences, roughly a third seen once. No cognate antigen is known for these TCRs. Here the sequenced sample was cultured CD8+ T cells from PBMCs, taken from culture after CMV antigen stimulation. The source is a human donor in good health (CMV status not recorded). Some clones in this sample may be carry-over from other donors' samples.

In this sample, this clonotype turned up a few times. The gene calls are TRBV10-3 and TRBJ2-2; no definite D call. There are 16 residues in the CDR3. The V end was cut by 0 bases, the J end by 1 base, with 9 bases between. CDR1 is ENHRY, CDR2 SYGVKD, per germline. DNA of the CDR3: TGTGCCATCAGTGAGTCCATGGTGGGGAACACCGGGGAGCTGTTTTTT. Protein product: CAISESMVGNTGELFF.

This clonotype has ten or more counts. The CDR3 loop reads CASSPPSGGAYEQFF. CDR3 in DNA: TGTGCCAGCAGCCCCCCTAGCGGGGGGGCCTATGAGCAGTTCTTC. This chain connects TRBV6-1 to TRBJ2-1; TRBD2 matches at 12 bases. J gave up 8 bases and V 6 bases, and 8 bases lay outside the gene matches. Per germline, CDR1 MNHNS and CDR2 SASEGT. The CDR3 is made up of 15 amino acids.

The V gene is TRBV5-6, the J gene TRBJ2-4, with 8 bases identical to TRBD1. Germline V gives CDR1 SGHDT, CDR2 YYEEEE. This CDR3 region has 12 residues. V shed 4 bases and J 8 bases; nucleotides not matched to a gene: 2. The CDR3 sequence is CASSHRGDIQYF. Here the CDR3 DNA reads TGTGCCAGCAGCCACAGGGGGGACATTCAGTACTTC. The entire variable domain, with the rest obtained from reference TRBV5-6 and TRBJ2-4, is as follows: DAGVTQSPTHLIKTRGQQVTLRCSPKSGHDTVSWYQQALGQGPQFIFQYYEEEERQRGNFPDRFSGHQFPNYSSELNVNALLLGDSALYLCASSHRGDIQYFGAGTRLSVL.

V gene TRBV2 combines with J gene TRBJ1-1; a possible D gene is TRBD1 (5 bases). Germline V gene data show CDR1 as SNHLY and CDR2 as FYNNEI. The V end lost 7 bases, the J end lost 1 base, and 10 bases lay between the germline ends. The CDR3 loop spans 13 amino acids. CDR3 in DNA: TGTGCCAGCATCGACGGGACGAACACTGAAGCTTTCTTT. Residues: CASIDGTNTEAFF.

Ten or more counts support this clonotype. The V and J genes are TRBV7-2 and TRBJ2-7, with D possibly TRBD2 on 6 matching bases. CDR1 and CDR2 (germline): SGHTA, FQGNSA. Trimming took 4 bases from V and 4 from J, leaving 14 bases between them. The CDR3 contains 14 residues. The CDR3 DNA is TGTGCCAGCAGCTCGCCGGGGACTTCATACGAGCAGTACGTC. Its translation is CASSSPGTSYEQYV.

The J gene is TRBJ2-3, the V gene TRBV27; D is unresolved. Trimming pared 3 bases from V and 1 base from J, leaving 11 bases between. In germline, CDR1 is MNHEY, CDR2 SMNVEV (reference sequence). There are 15 residues in the CDR3. DNA of the CDR3: TGTGCCAGCAGTTTTATAGGTTTGGGCACAGATACGCAGTATTTT. Protein sequence: CASSFIGLGTDTQYF.

The gene calls are TRBV6-1 and TRBJ2-2; perhaps TRBD2 as D (5 bases). The CDR3 has 17 amino acids. Trimming stripped 5 bases from V and 2 bases from J, with 18 bases between. The V gene's germline CDR1 is MNHNS and CDR2 SASEGT. CDR3 sequence reads: CASSYSRGDSNTGELFF. The CDR3 nucleotides are TGTGCCAGCAGTTACAGTCGGGGAGATTCAAACACCGGGGAGCTGTTTTTT.

This clonotype showed up just a few times. The gene calls are TRBV10-3 and TRBJ1-1; 8 nucleotides match TRBD1. V lost 0 bases to trimming and J lost 2 bases; unmatched junction nucleotides: 2. In germline, CDR1 is ENHRY, CDR2 SYGVKD. This CDR3 has 15 residues. The CDR3 DNA sequence: TGTGCCATCAGTGAGTCGGGACAGGTAAACACTGAAGCTTTCTTT. It translates to CAISESGQVNTEAFF.

The chain is built from TRBV7-6 and TRBJ2-3; a weak D match, TRBD2 (7 bases). V dropped 5 bases and J dropped 2 bases, with 14 bases sitting between them. The CDR3 is made up of 15 amino acids. Germline CDR1 is SGHVS and CDR2 is FNYEAQ. The DNA of the CDR3 is TGTGCCAGCAGCACTACGGGGGGCGCCACAGATACGCAGTATTTT. Translated: CASSTTGGATDTQYF.

This chain uses TRBV27 with TRBJ1-1; D possibly corresponds to TRBD1 (6 bases). V dropped 3 bases and J dropped 0 bases, with 11 bases sitting between them. The CDR3 has 15 amino acids. CDR1 is MNHEY, CDR2 SMNVEV, per germline (reference sequence). Here the CDR3 reads CASSFSDRLNTEAFF. CDR3 bases: TGTGCCAGCAGTTTTTCGGACAGACTGAACACTGAAGCTTTCTTT.

The table lists this clonotype with a few counts. V usage is TRBV6-5 and J usage is TRBJ2-7, with D unclear. V lost 0 bases and J 3 bases, leaving 9 bases between the germline ends. Looked up from germline, CDR1 is MNHEY and CDR2 is SVGAGI. This CDR3 has 14 residues. The CDR3 reads CASSYSAIDYEQYF. The CDR3 DNA is TGTGCCAGCAGTTACTCCGCCATAGACTACGAGCAGTACTTC.

The chain has TRBV18 and TRBJ1-1, with 7 bases aligning to TRBD1. Germline V gene sequence: CDR1 KGHSH, CDR2 LQKENI. The CDR3 runs 15 residues. J was trimmed by 6 bases and V by 2 bases; bases with no gene match: 9. The CDR3 here is CASSPIQGSVPEAFF. In DNA form, the CDR3 reads TGTGCCAGCTCACCAATACAGGGGTCGGTACCTGAAGCTTTCTTT.

This chain uses TRBV3-1 with TRBJ2-7; D unclear. The length of the CDR3 is 14 residues. Germline V gene sequence: CDR1 LGHDT, CDR2 YNNKEL (reference sequence). Trimming removed 4 bases at V and 1 base at J, with 11 bases between. The CDR3 protein is CASSPEGGSYEQYV. DNA of the CDR3: TGTGCCAGCAGCCCAGAAGGCGGATCCTACGAGCAGTACGTC.

The genes are TRBV5-5 and TRBJ1-1; no clear D gene. Germline CDR1 SGHKS, CDR2 YYEKEE (reference sequence). CDR3 size: 12 residues. V lost 4 bases to trimming and J lost 3 bases, with 7 bases between them. This CDR3 reads CASSPPDTEAFF. The CDR3 nucleotides are TGTGCCAGCAGCCCTCCGGACACTGAAGCTTTCTTT.

This clonotype was detected only a few times. The chain is built from TRBV27 and TRBJ1-5, with unresolved D. CDR3 size: 15 residues. V shed 5 bases and J shed 7 bases, with 18 bases lying between them. From germline, CDR1 is MNHEY and CDR2 SMNVEV (reference sequence). CDR3: CASSQSPGGLQPQHF. The CDR3 DNA is TGTGCCAGCAGTCAAAGCCCGGGAGGATTACAGCCCCAGCATTTT.

This clonotype has just a few counts. This rearrangement joins TRBV6-6 to TRBJ1-4; 7 nucleotides align to TRBD1. V trimming: 2 bases; J trimming: 5 bases; junction bases outside the gene matches: 8. CDR3 length: 16 amino acids. The germline gives CDR1 MNHNY, CDR2 SVGAGI (reference sequence). CDR3 sequence reads: CASSYGWGGGNEKLFF. CDR3 coding DNA: TGTGCCAGCAGTTACGGCTGGGGAGGGGGCAATGAAAAACTGTTTTTT.

This clonotype has at least ten counts. This chain joins TRBV20-1 and TRBJ2-7, with TRBD2 as a possible D gene (6 bases). The V end was cut by 0 bases, the J end by 3 bases, with 9 bases between. Germline V gives CDR1 DFQATT, CDR2 SNEGSKA (reference sequence). This CDR3 spans 13 amino acids. The CDR3 DNA is TGCAGTGCTAGAGAGGGGGGAGGCTACGAGCAGTACGTC. Translating gives CSAREGGGYEQYV.

The rearrangement joins TRBV12-3 or TRBV12-4 to TRBJ2-1; 8 nucleotides agree with TRBD2. The CDR3 totals 15 residues. V gave up 5 bases and J gave up 7 bases; unmatched junction bases: 10. The CDR3 sequence: CASSPPGGARNEQFF. CDR3 nucleotides: TGTGCCAGCAGTCCCCCCGGGGGGGCCAGGAATGAGCAGTTCTTC.

The chain is built from TRBV6-6 and TRBJ1-6, with D perhaps matching TRBD1 (6 bases). The ends were cut back, 7 bases at V and 4 bases at J, with 14 bases in the middle. The CDR3 contains 15 residues. Looked up from germline, CDR1 is MNHNY and CDR2 is SVGAGI (reference sequence). DNA of the CDR3: TGTGCCAGCATTCAGGGGCCGCGGTATAATTCACCCCTCCACTTT. Translation gives CASIQGPRYNSPLHF.

The chain has TRBV7-9 and TRBJ1-1; perhaps TRBD1 as D (6 bases). CDR1 SEHNR and CDR2 FQNEAQ come from the germline V gene (reference sequence). Trimming pared 0 bases from V and 3 bases from J, leaving 17 bases between. There are 17 residues in the CDR3. The CDR3: CASSLAPSTGPHTEAFF. The CDR3 nucleotides read TGTGCCAGCAGCTTAGCCCCCTCAACAGGGCCACACACTGAAGCTTTCTTT.

Only a few counts were recorded for this clonotype. This sequence joins TRBV6-6 and TRBJ2-1; no definite D call. Germline CDR1 and CDR2: MNHNY and SVGAGI (reference sequence). Trimming left V 11 bases short and J 1 base short, with 12 bases between. This CDR3 is 13 amino acids long. In DNA, the CDR3 is TGTGCCTGCGGTCCCGAGTCCTACAATGAGCAGTTCTTC. Translation: CACGPESYNEQFF.

This clonotype turned up a few times. DNA of the CDR3: TGTGCCAGCAGCGTACTTTGGAACACTGAAGCTTTCTTT. It specifies CASSVLWNTEAFF. The chain recombines TRBV9 with TRBJ1-1; D gene unclear. CDR1 and CDR2 (germline): SGDLS, YYNGEE. The CDR3 covers 13 residues. V was clipped by 1 base and J by 1 base, with 5 bases between them.

There are a few counts of this clonotype. This chain uses TRBV4-1 with TRBJ2-7; D is uncertain. The CDR3 has 13 residues. The V gene lost 5 bases and the J gene lost 2 bases, with 10 bases spanning the gap. CDR1 and CDR2 (germline): MGHRA, YSYEKL. CDR3 residues: CASSIGAAYEQYF. CDR3 sequence (DNA): TGCGCCAGCAGCATCGGTGCAGCCTACGAGCAGTACTTC.

There are a few counts of this clonotype. Relative to the germline gene, one junction end is altered; a read error may explain this. The chain recombines TRBV5-1 with TRBJ2-5; TRBD2 is a possible D gene (6 bases). Germline V gives CDR1 SGHRS, CDR2 YFSETQ. The CDR3 contains 15 residues. CDR3: CASSPTIGGKETQYF. As DNA, the CDR3 is TGTGCCAGCAGCCCCACAATCGGGGGTAAAGAGACCCAGTACTTC.